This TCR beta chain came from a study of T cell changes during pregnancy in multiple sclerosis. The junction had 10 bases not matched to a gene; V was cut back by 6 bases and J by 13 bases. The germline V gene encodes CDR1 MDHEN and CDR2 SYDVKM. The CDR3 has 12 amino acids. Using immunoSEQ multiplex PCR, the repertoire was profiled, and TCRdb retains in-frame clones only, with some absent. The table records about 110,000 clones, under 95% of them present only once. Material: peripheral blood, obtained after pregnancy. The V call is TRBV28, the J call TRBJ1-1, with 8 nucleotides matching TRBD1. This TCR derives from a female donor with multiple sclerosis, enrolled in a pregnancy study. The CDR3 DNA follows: TGTGCCAGCAGGCCGACAGGGACAGGACGTTTCTTT. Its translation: CASRPTGTGRFF.